Following are 21 T cell receptor beta chains from one sample sequenced in a study of molecular identifiers for immune sequencing clone quantification. TCRdb processed the PCR reads anew with MiXCR; each CDR3 protein has one entry. The sample holds about 640,000 distinct CDR3 sequences; 15% to 20% are singletons and the top ten take 0.7% to 1%. Sequencing was carried out using naive CD8+ T cells from blood, with Jurkat cell RNA spiked in. The subset here: FACS-sorted CD8+CD4-CCR7+CD45RA+ naive T cells. Receptor source: a human donor in good health. Some libraries in this study had Jurkat cell RNA spiked in.

In its sample, this clonotype was seen once. This may be a read error: a much more frequent sequence differs by one nucleotide. V and J are TRBV5-3 and TRBJ2-7; 11 bases fit TRBD2. TRBV5-3 is an ORF, with its function uncertain. This CDR3 has 16 amino acids. The CDR3 DNA reads TGTGCCAGCAGCTTGGTCACTAGCGGGGGTTTTCGCGAGCAGTACTTC. Amino acid sequence: CASSLVTSGGFREQYF.

With regard to this clonotype: A much larger clone differs by one base, so this may be a read error. The rearrangement joins TRBV4-1 to TRBJ2-7, with TRBD1 as a possible D gene (6 bases). Trimming removed 0 bases from V and 4 bases from J, with 16 bases in between. From germline, CDR1 is MGHRA and CDR2 YSYEKL. The CDR3 extends over 16 amino acids. The CDR3 sequence is CASSQDEEQGYYEQYF. The CDR3 DNA is TGCGCCAGCAGCCAAGATGAAGAACAGGGTTATTACGAGCAGTACTTC.

In this sample, this clonotype turned up a few times. The chain couples TRBV5-5 to TRBJ2-7, with TRBD2 identical over 11 bases. The V and J ends lost 3 bases and 2 bases, in that order; junction bases with no gene match: 4. This CDR3 is built from 15 residues. Germline CDR1 is SGHKS and CDR2 is YYEKEE (reference sequence). This CDR3 reads CASSWTSGLTYEQYF. CDR3 in DNA: TGTGCCAGCAGCTGGACTAGCGGGCTTACCTACGAGCAGTACTTC.

On this clonotype: This may be a read error: a much more frequent sequence differs by one nucleotide. V gene TRBV6-1 combines with J gene TRBJ1-1, with D uncertain. The CDR3 extends over 14 amino acids. Germline-derived CDR1 and CDR2 are MNHNS and SASEGT. CDR3 in DNA: TGTGCCAGCCTCCATATTCGGCTGAACACTAAAGCTTTCTTT. This codes for CASLHIRLNTKAFF.

In this sample, this clonotype turned up many times. V is TRBV9 and J is TRBJ2-3; the D is unclear. The CDR3 sequence is 17 residues long. Germline V gives CDR1 SGDLS, CDR2 YYNGEE. Trimming removed 0 bases from V and 0 bases from J, with 14 bases in between. Here the CDR3 reads CASSVEATTDSTDTQYF. The CDR3 nucleotides read TGTGCCAGCAGCGTAGAGGCCACTACGGATAGCACAGATACGCAGTATTTT.

This clonotype was recorded at least ten times. This chain uses TRBV6-5 with TRBJ1-4, with D unresolved. Germline values: CDR1 MNHEY, CDR2 SVGAGI. The ends were cut back, 2 bases at V and 6 bases at J, with 10 bases in the middle. The CDR3 consists of 14 residues. CDR3 loop: CASSYNSGDEKLFF. The CDR3 nucleotides read TGTGCCAGCAGTTACAACTCAGGAGATGAAAAACTGTTTTTT.

This clonotype was recorded at least ten times. This chain links TRBV12-5 with TRBJ2-5, with 12 bases aligning to TRBD2. V was pared by 6 bases and J by 0 bases, with 8 bases of the junction left unmatched. CDR1 and CDR2 from the germline V gene are LGHNT and FRNRAP. The CDR3 is 17 amino acids. Here the CDR3 DNA reads TGTGCTAGTGGCCCTGGACTAGCGGGGTCGTACCAAGAGACCCAGTACTTC. Translated, it gives CASGPGLAGSYQETQYF.

This clonotype was seen many times. This sequence joins TRBV4-3 and TRBJ2-7, with no clear D. The CDR3 sequence is 14 residues long. The germline V gene encodes CDR1 LGHNA and CDR2 YSLEER. V lost 0 bases and J 3 bases, leaving 9 bases between the germline ends. The CDR3 here is CASSQDISVYEQYF. CDR3 DNA: TGCGCCAGCAGCCAAGATATTAGTGTCTACGAGCAGTACTTC.

A note on this clonotype: A single base separates this from a much larger clone, so it may be a read error. The CDR3 region has the DNA TGTGCCAGCAGCTTAGAGGGATACACTGAAGCTTCCTTT. It translates to CASSLEGYTEASF. The chain recombines TRBV7-9 with TRBJ1-1; D not certain. Germline CDR1 is SEHNR and CDR2 is FQNEAQ (reference sequence). CDR3 size: 13 residues.

Ten or more counts support this clonotype. This chain uses TRBV7-3 with TRBJ1-1; D is ambiguous. Germline V CDR1 and CDR2: SGHTA, FQGTGA. The CDR3 length is 13 residues. Trimming cost V 5 bases and J 1 base, with 8 bases left between them. Written as DNA, the CDR3 is TGTGCCAGCAGCCTTCACACGAACACTGAAGCTTTCTTT. Its protein product is CASSLHTNTEAFF. Full variable domain (remainder filled in from reference TRBV7-3 and TRBJ1-1): GAGVSQTPSNKVTEKGKYVELRCDPISGHTALYWYRQSLGQGPEFLIYFQGTGAADDSGLPNDRFFAVRPEGSVSTLKIQRTERGDSAVYLCASSLHTNTEAFFGQGTRLTVV.

As regards this clonotype: Germline and junction disagree at one end, which may indicate a read error. CDR3 sequence reads: CASSLAQGRGMRLSF. The CDR3 bases are TGTGCCAGCAGCTTAGCCCAGGGTCGAGGAATGCGACTGTCTTTT. The V gene is TRBV11-2, the J gene TRBJ1-4; maybe TRBD1 (5 bases). Germline V gene lookup returns CDR1 SGHAT and CDR2 FQNNGV. This CDR3 has 15 residues.

The genes are TRBV3-1 and TRBJ2-6; maybe TRBD2 (6 bases). Trimming removed 5 bases at V and 18 bases at J, with 17 bases between. Germline CDR1 is LGHDT and CDR2 is YNNKEL (reference sequence). The CDR3 length is 12 residues. The CDR3 nucleotides are TGTGCCAGCAGCAACGGGAGTAGTTTGAAGACTTTC. The encoded protein is CASSNGSSLKTF.

The rearrangement links TRBV4-1 to TRBJ1-2; 8 nucleotides agree with TRBD1. CDR1 and CDR2 (germline): MGHRA, YSYEKL. Trimming at V came to 3 bases and at J to 6 bases, leaving 9 bases not matched to a gene. CDR3 length: 15 amino acids. The CDR3 is CASSQVVQGDNGYTF. The CDR3 DNA sequence: TGCGCCAGCAGCCAGGTCGTACAGGGGGATAATGGCTACACCTTC.

The V gene is TRBV20-1, the J gene TRBJ1-3; D is unclear. The germline V and J ends were trimmed by 5 bases and 2 bases, with 13 bases remaining between them. The CDR3 has 14 residues. Germline V gene sequence: CDR1 DFQATT, CDR2 SNEGSKA (reference sequence). Written as DNA, the CDR3 is TGCAGTGCTTCCGACCCGAGGGCTGGAAACACCATATATTTT. This codes for CSASDPRAGNTIYF.

This clonotype was counted at least ten times. The chain links TRBV6-4 to TRBJ1-5; D unclear. The CDR3 has 16 residues. The V gene lost 11 bases and the J gene lost 9 bases, with 29 bases spanning the gap. CDR1 MRHNA and CDR2 SNTAGT come from the germline V gene. CDR3: CAPPPGQPGVSLPQHF. CDR3 nucleotides: TGTGCCCCCCCCCCGGGTCAACCGGGAGTATCCTTGCCCCAGCATTTT.

The sample holds many counts of this clonotype. The chain has TRBV6-2 or TRBV6-3 and TRBJ1-5; D might be TRBD1 (5 bases). This CDR3 has 18 residues. CDR1 and CDR2 from the germline V gene are MNHEY and SVGEGT. V lost 2 bases to trimming and J lost 0 bases, with 17 bases between them. CDR3 sequence reads: CASSYGAGAGYSNQPQHF. The CDR3 nucleotides are TGTGCCAGCAGTTACGGTGCAGGAGCAGGGTATAGCAATCAGCCCCAGCATTTT.

On this clonotype: A read error may produce the germline difference seen at one junction end. This chain uses TRBV6-5 with TRBJ2-3; 11 bases are a match to TRBD2. This CDR3 has 15 amino acids. Germline V gene sequence: CDR1 MNHEY, CDR2 SVGAGI. The DNA of the CDR3 is TGTGCCAGCAGTTACGGGACTAGCGGAACAGGTACGCAGTATTTT. Translated, it gives CASSYGTSGTGTQYF.

This sequence joins TRBV27 and TRBJ1-2; D unclear. CDR3 length: 12 amino acids. Trimming took 8 bases from V and 7 from J, leaving 14 bases between them. CDR1 and CDR2 from the germline V gene are MNHEY and SMNVEV (reference sequence). The CDR3: CASGGEGSGYTF. CDR3 sequence (DNA): TGTGCCAGCGGCGGGGAGGGCTCTGGCTACACCTTC.

This clonotype was seen ten or more times. This chain uses TRBV25-1 with TRBJ2-3; D uncertain. This CDR3 spans 14 amino acids. V was clipped by 0 bases and J by 1 base, with 5 bases between them. Germline CDR1 is MGHDK and CDR2 is SYGVNS. In DNA, the CDR3 is TGTGCCAGCAGTGAATATTCGGGCACAGATACGCAGTATTTT. As protein: CASSEYSGTDTQYF.

This clonotype was found a few times. The genes are TRBV14 and TRBJ2-7; TRBD1 matches 9 bases. CDR3 size: 16 residues. The V and J ends lost 4 bases and 1 base, in that order; junction bases with no gene match: 8. Germline lookup yields CDR1 SGHDN and CDR2 FVKESK. CDR3 in DNA: TGTGCCAGCAGCCGAGAAACAGGGGGCCTATCCTACGAGCAGTACTTC. This translates into CASSRETGGLSYEQYF.

This clonotype was seen many times. V and J are TRBV27 and TRBJ1-1; TRBD1 might be the D (5 bases). This CDR3 has 14 residues. The ends were cut back, 8 bases at V and 5 bases at J, with 18 bases in the middle. Germline values: CDR1 MNHEY, CDR2 SMNVEV (reference sequence). In nucleotides, the CDR3 is TGTGCCAGCTCCCTGGCGGGGCGGGGAACTGAAGCTTTCTTT. Amino acid sequence: CASSLAGRGTEAFF.